These 32 T cell receptor beta chains originate from one sample sequenced in a study of graft-versus-host responses after intestinal transplantation. For these TCRs, the target antigens are not known. The repertoire was sequenced with immunoSEQ multiplex PCR; TCRdb's copy has only in-frame clones and lacks some. Among roughly 97,000 clones, around 92% were seen once, and the ten largest hold more than 0.15%. The specimen was unstimulated CD4+ T cells sorted from spleen or lymph node cells, collected before transplant. The receptors here all came from a human donor who was the organ donor for an intestinal transplant.

This clone was found once. The sample contains more than one DNA sequence encoding this CDR3. This CDR3 is CASSVGGGVNQPQHF. The CDR3 DNA is TGTGCCAGCAGCGTAGGGGGGGGAGTCAATCAGCCCCAGCATTTT. This sequence joins TRBV9 and TRBJ1-5; tentatively, D is TRBD1 (5 bases). The CDR3 extends over 15 amino acids. Germline CDR1 and CDR2: SGDLS and YYNGEE. V lost 0 bases and J lost 3, with 10 bases in between.

The rearrangement joins TRBV5-1 to TRBJ2-2; D perhaps matches TRBD2 (5 bases). Trimming removed 3 bases from V and 0 bases from J, with 15 bases in between. CDR1 and CDR2 (germline): SGHRS, YFSETQ. This CDR3 contains 17 residues. As DNA, the CDR3 is TGCGCCAGCAGCTCAGGTTGGGGAGCACCGAACACCGGGGAGCTGTTTTTT. Protein: CASSSGWGAPNTGELFF. The full variable domain, in which reference TRBV5-1 and TRBJ2-2 provide the parts outside the CDR3, is KAGVTQTPRYLIKTRGQQVTLSCSPISGHRSVSWYQQTPGQGLQFLFEYFSETQRNKGNFPGRFSGRQFSNSRSEMNVSTLELGDSALYLCASSSGWGAPNTGELFFGEGSRLTVL.

The rearrangement joins TRBV7-9 to TRBJ2-7; TRBD1 matches 12 bases. Losses at the gene ends were 5 bases for V and 5 bases for J; bases not matched to a gene: 7. This CDR3 region has 15 residues. Germline assignment: CDR1 SEHNR and CDR2 FQNEAQ (reference sequence). Written as DNA, the CDR3 is TGTGCCAGCAGCCCAGCCGGGACAGGGGGCAACGAGCAGTACTTC. Its translation: CASSPAGTGGNEQYF.

This clone occurred once. The V call is TRBV7-9, the J call TRBJ1-2; a possible D gene is TRBD1 (5 bases). The CDR3 is made up of 16 amino acids. V lost 3 bases and J 5 bases, leaving 19 bases between the germline ends. CDR1 and CDR2 from the germline V gene are SEHNR and FQNEAQ (reference sequence). The CDR3 spells CASSLGRAGQIYGYTF. In DNA form, the CDR3 reads TGTGCCAGCAGCTTGGGTCGGGCAGGGCAAATTTATGGCTACACCTTC.

This sequence joins TRBV6-5 and TRBJ2-3, with D maybe TRBD2 (6 bases). Per the germline V gene, CDR1 is MNHEY and CDR2 is SVGAGI. This CDR3 region has 12 residues. The V end lost 7 bases, the J end lost 1 base, and 6 bases lay between the germline ends. CDR3 bases: TGTGCCAGCACTAGCGGCACAGATACGCAGTATTTT. It yields the protein CASTSGTDTQYF.

This chain connects TRBV27 to TRBJ1-6; D perhaps matches TRBD1 (5 bases). V was clipped by 5 bases and J by 7 bases, with 15 bases between them. Germline CDR1 MNHEY, CDR2 SMNVEV (reference sequence). The CDR3 runs to 15 residues. CDR3 DNA sequence: TGTGCCAGCAGTGTAGCGGGGGTACGGAATTCACCCCTCCACTTT. Translating gives CASSVAGVRNSPLHF.

This clone was observed a handful of times. The chain employs TRBV4-3 and TRBJ1-3; 10 bases are shared with TRBD1. The CDR3 spans 18 residues. Germline assignment: CDR1 LGHNA and CDR2 YSLEER. V was pared by 3 bases and J by 4 bases, with 12 bases of the junction left unmatched. The CDR3 bases are TGCGCCAGCAGCCATTCGAGAAGGACAGGGGGTTCCGGAAACACCATATATTTT. It specifies CASSHSRRTGGSGNTIYF.

The J gene is TRBJ1-6, the V gene TRBV5-6; D not resolved. Germline V gives CDR1 SGHDT, CDR2 YYEEEE. Trimming cost V 2 bases and J 5 bases, with 8 bases left between them. CDR3 length: 14 amino acids. CDR3 sequence reads: CASSLLENNSPLHF. CDR3 sequence (DNA): TGTGCCAGCAGCTTACTAGAGAATAATTCACCCCTCCACTTT. Drawing the rest from reference TRBV5-6 and TRBJ1-6, the complete variable domain is DAGVTQSPTHLIKTRGQQVTLRCSPKSGHDTVSWYQQALGQGPQFIFQYYEEEERQRGNFPDRFSGHQFPNYSSELNVNALLLGDSALYLCASSLLENNSPLHFGNGTRLTVT.

This chain connects TRBV7-2 to TRBJ2-7; 10 nucleotides line up with TRBD1. Germline V gene lookup returns CDR1 SGHTA and CDR2 FQGNSA. The CDR3 is 15 amino acids. V gave up 3 bases and J gave up 7 bases; unmatched junction bases: 9. CDR3 protein: CASSFSGTGDREQYF. The CDR3 DNA is TGTGCCAGCAGCTTCTCCGGGACAGGGGATAGGGAGCAGTACTTC.

The chain joins TRBV27 to TRBJ1-2; no reliable D call. Germline CDR1 MNHEY, CDR2 SMNVEV (reference sequence). The V and J ends lost 6 bases and 8 bases respectively, with 16 bases between them. The CDR3 is 13 amino acids. CDR3 amino acids: CASSPIGFEGYTF. The DNA for the CDR3 is TGTGCCAGCAGCCCTATCGGTTTTGAGGGCTACACCTTC.

The chain combines TRBV6-5 with TRBJ1-2; TRBD1 might be the D (6 bases). V dropped 6 bases and J dropped 4 bases, with 15 bases sitting between them. Germline loops: CDR1 MNHEY, CDR2 SVGAGI. CDR3 length: 14 residues. CDR3 residues: CASRPPGVGYGYTF. The CDR3 region has the DNA TGTGCCAGCAGGCCCCCAGGGGTCGGCTATGGCTACACCTTC.

V gene TRBV10-3 combines with J gene TRBJ2-5; 8 nucleotides line up with TRBD1. Trimming cost V 6 bases and J 5 bases; bases outside gene matches: 5. The CDR3 covers 13 residues. Per germline, CDR1 ENHRY and CDR2 SYGVKD. CDR3 sequence: CAISPGGGETQYF. The CDR3 DNA follows: TGTGCCATCAGCCCAGGGGGCGGGGAGACCCAGTACTTC.

The chain employs TRBV5-6 and TRBJ1-1; D remains ambiguous. The germline V gene has CDR1 SGHDT and CDR2 YYEEEE. Trimming left V 3 bases short and J 0 bases short, with 6 bases between. The CDR3 is 13 amino acids. CDR3 DNA sequence: TGTGCCAGCAGCTATCAGATGAACACTGAAGCTTTCTTT. Translation gives CASSYQMNTEAFF.

The chain is built from TRBV6-5 and TRBJ1-6; D perhaps matches TRBD1 (5 bases). Germline values: CDR1 MNHEY, CDR2 SVGAGI. Trimming stripped 6 bases from V and 9 bases from J, with 12 bases between. CDR3 length: 13 residues. CDR3 bases: TGTGCCAGCAGGGACACTTCCCCTTCACCCCTCCACTTT. Encoded protein: CASRDTSPSPLHF.

This chain links TRBV15 with TRBJ2-1; the match to TRBD2 covers 14 bases. The V gene's germline CDR1 is LNHNV and CDR2 YYDKDF (reference sequence). This CDR3 contains 15 residues. The V gene end was trimmed by 8 bases and the J gene end by 6 bases; junction bases not matched to a gene: 6. CDR3: CATSPGTSGGNEQFF. CDR3 DNA: TGTGCCACCTCGCCGGGGACTAGCGGGGGCAATGAGCAGTTCTTC.

This sequence joins TRBV6-5 and TRBJ1-3; the match to TRBD1 covers 7 bases. CDR1 is MNHEY, CDR2 SVGAGI, per germline. J was trimmed by 0 bases and V by 3 bases; bases with no gene match: 5. The CDR3 spans 16 residues. The CDR3, as DNA: TGTGCCAGCAGTTATAGGACAGGCTTCTCTGGAAACACCATATATTTT. This translates into CASSYRTGFSGNTIYF.

This chain links TRBV18 with TRBJ1-6; TRBD1 is a possible D gene (6 bases). Germline assignment: CDR1 KGHSH and CDR2 LQKENI. Trimming took off 2 bases at V and 9 bases at J, with 14 bases between the two ends. This CDR3 has 15 amino acids. The CDR3 reads CASSPDRSRSSPLHF. For the CDR3, the DNA is TGTGCCAGCTCACCAGACAGGTCCCGAAGTTCACCCCTCCACTTT.

In this sample, this clone turned up a few times. This sequence joins TRBV19 and TRBJ1-1, with D possibly being TRBD1 (5 bases). The CDR3 consists of 13 residues. V lost 5 bases to trimming and J lost 3 bases, with 10 bases between them. Germline V gene data show CDR1 as LNHDA and CDR2 as SQIVND (reference sequence). CDR3 bases: TGTGCCAGTAGTTCCAGGGCCCACACTGAAGCTTTCTTT. Translated: CASSSRAHTEAFF. Filled out from reference TRBV19 and TRBJ1-1, the complete variable domain reads DGGITQSPKYLFRKEGQNVTLSCEQNLNHDAMYWYRQDPGQGLRLIYYSQIVNDFQKGDIAEGYSVSREKKESFPLTVTSAQKNPTAFYLCASSSRAHTEAFFGQGTRLTVV.

This chain uses TRBV5-1 with TRBJ1-5, with a weak D call TRBD1 (6 bases). The germline V and J ends were trimmed by 4 bases and 5 bases, with 13 bases remaining between them. The CDR3 spans 14 residues. Per the germline V gene, CDR1 is SGHRS and CDR2 is YFSETQ. Written as DNA, the CDR3 is TGCGCCAGCAGCACCCTTGGGGGCGATCAGCCCCAGCATTTT. Translation gives CASSTLGGDQPQHF.

The chain joins TRBV15 to TRBJ1-2, with 7 bases that match TRBD1. V lost 5 bases to trimming and J lost 2 bases; unmatched junction nucleotides: 8. The CDR3 runs 15 residues. CDR1 LNHNV and CDR2 YYDKDF come from the germline V gene (reference sequence). The DNA of the CDR3 is TGTGCCACCAGCGCTACACTGACAGGGAACTATGGCTACACCTTC. Translation: CATSATLTGNYGYTF.

The CDR3, as DNA: TGTGCCACCAGCAGCTACGGGGGGCTCGGTCAGCCCCAGCATTTT. Translation gives CATSSYGGLGQPQHF. The gene calls are TRBV15 and TRBJ1-5; the D gene is possibly TRBD1 (6 bases). The germline V and J ends were trimmed by 3 bases and 6 bases, with 15 bases remaining between them. CDR1 is LNHNV, CDR2 YYDKDF, per germline (reference sequence). CDR3 length equals 15 residues.

CDR3 bases: TGTGCCAGTAGTGGAGACAGGGGAGGATACACCATATATTTT. This codes for CASSGDRGGYTIYF. V and J are TRBV19 and TRBJ1-3; 8 nucleotides agree with TRBD1. The germline V gene encodes CDR1 LNHDA and CDR2 SQIVND (reference sequence). The CDR3 consists of 14 residues. The trim removed 5 bases at V and 8 bases at J, leaving 8 bases unmatched.

V is TRBV11-2 and J is TRBJ1-2; no firm D call. The CDR3 consists of 13 residues. Trimming stripped 1 base from V and 4 bases from J, with 7 bases between. Germline assignment: CDR1 SGHAT and CDR2 FQNNGV. The CDR3 bases are TGTGCCAGCAGCTTAGTATACAGCTATGGCTACACCTTC. Its translation is CASSLVYSYGYTF.

This chain links TRBV4-3 with TRBJ1-2, with 7 bases aligning to TRBD1. CDR3 length equals 16 residues. The junction had 7 bases not matched to a gene; V was cut back by 0 bases and J by 3 bases. Germline V gene lookup returns CDR1 LGHNA and CDR2 YSLEER. CDR3 in amino acids: CASSQEVQGRHYGYTF. CDR3 DNA: TGCGCCAGCAGCCAAGAGGTACAGGGGCGCCACTATGGCTACACCTTC.

The V call is TRBV5-1, the J call TRBJ1-1, with D perhaps TRBD1 (6 bases). The CDR3 length is 15 residues. V lost 3 bases and J lost 4, with 16 bases in between. Germline CDR1 and CDR2: SGHRS and YFSETQ. CDR3 nucleotide sequence: TGCGCCAGCAGCTCCAATCCCCGGGACACCACTGAAGCTTTCTTT. The encoded protein is CASSSNPRDTTEAFF.

The chain links TRBV6-1 to TRBJ2-7, with D uncertain. With 4 bases removed from V and 2 bases from J, the gap between germline ends came to 12 bases. This CDR3 comprises 14 residues. The germline gives CDR1 MNHNS, CDR2 SASEGT. The CDR3 DNA follows: TGTGCCAGCAGTGTTTCCTATCCCCCCTACGAGCAGTACTTC. Translated: CASSVSYPPYEQYF.

The chain carries TRBV9 and TRBJ1-1; D may be TRBD1 (6 bases). This CDR3 has 14 amino acids. Germline loops: CDR1 SGDLS, CDR2 YYNGEE. With 0 bases removed from V and 4 bases from J, the gap between germline ends came to 10 bases. CDR3 in amino acids: CASSVGGRGTEAFF. In DNA form, the CDR3 reads TGTGCCAGCAGCGTAGGCGGCAGGGGCACTGAAGCTTTCTTT.

The table lists this clone with a count of one. V usage is TRBV5-5 and J usage is TRBJ1-1; D possibly corresponds to TRBD1 (6 bases). Germline CDR1 and CDR2: SGHKS and YYEKEE (reference sequence). The CDR3 is 16 amino acids. V lost 0 bases to trimming and J lost 0 bases, with 12 bases between them. The CDR3 loop is CASSLGVWTVNTEAFF. CDR3 nucleotide sequence: TGTGCCAGCAGCTTGGGGGTTTGGACAGTGAACACTGAAGCTTTCTTT. Complete variable domain (other parts from reference TRBV5-5 and TRBJ1-1): DAGVTQSPTHLIKTRGQQVTLRCSPISGHKSVSWYQQVLGQGPQFIFQYYEKEERGRGNFPDRFSARQFPNYSSELNVNALLLGDSALYLCASSLGVWTVNTEAFFGQGTRLTVV.

The rearrangement joins TRBV5-4 to TRBJ1-2; TRBD1 aligns across 7 bases. V gave up 3 bases and J gave up 3 bases; unmatched junction bases: 2. The CDR3 runs to 13 residues. The germline V gene has CDR1 SGHNT and CDR2 YYREEE (reference sequence). The CDR3 coding sequence is TGTGCCAGCAGCTCCAGGGGGTACTATGGCTACACCTTC. It is translated as CASSSRGYYGYTF.

The rearrangement links TRBV29-1 to TRBJ2-1; the match to TRBD2 covers 10 bases. J gave up 7 bases and V 6 bases, and 6 bases lay outside the gene matches. The CDR3 covers 13 residues. The germline V gene has CDR1 SQVTM and CDR2 ANQGSEA. The CDR3 DNA is TGCAGCGTCTTAAGCGGGGGGGGTAATGAGCAGTTCTTC. Protein product: CSVLSGGGNEQFF.

V and J are TRBV7-3 and TRBJ2-5, with D uncertain. This CDR3 has 14 residues. CDR1 is SGHTA, CDR2 FQGTGA, per germline. V lost 2 bases and J lost 7, with 14 bases in between. The CDR3 nucleotides read TGTGCCAGCAGCTTACTTGCGTCAACCGGGACCCAGTACTTC. Translated, it gives CASSLLASTGTQYF.

J is TRBJ1-2 and V is TRBV27; no reliable D call. The ends were cut back, 4 bases at V and 4 bases at J, with 7 bases in the middle. CDR1 is MNHEY and CDR2 is SMNVEV in the germline V gene (reference sequence). The CDR3 length is 12 residues. CDR3 sequence (DNA): TGTGCCAGCAGTTCAGATACCTATGGCTACACCTTC. Residues: CASSSDTYGYTF.